This TCR beta chain was identified in a study of radiotherapy plus CTLA-4 blockade in lung cancer. Overall study: Objective responses emerged in under 20% of patients, and 30% to 40% attained disease control. Study-wide results and caveats: Clones derived from tumor TCRs expanded in blood after radiotherapy plus ipilimumab.

As to this clone: Antigen unknown.

CTLA-4 blockade with ipilimumab, together with focal radiation, was given to patients with chemo-refractory metastatic non-small-cell lung cancer. Method: immunoSEQ multiplex PCR; TCRdb's copy keeps in-frame clones and lacks some. The repertoire includes about 100,000 clones, 83% of them detected once, and 0.84% sits in the top ten. V lost 0 bases and J lost 0, with 10 bases in between. Looked up from germline, CDR1 is SGHNT and CDR2 is YYREEE (reference sequence). The CDR3 runs to 16 residues. The rearrangement joins TRBV5-4 to TRBJ1-3; unclear D gene. The material sequenced was peripheral blood, taken from a patient treated with radiotherapy plus ipilimumab. This TCR derives from a human donor with non-small cell lung cancer who had stable disease on radiotherapy plus ipilimumab. CDR3 nucleotide sequence: TGTGCCAGCAGCTTGGAGCCCCTGAGCTCTGGAAACACCATATATTTT. Protein sequence: CASSLEPLSSGNTIYF.